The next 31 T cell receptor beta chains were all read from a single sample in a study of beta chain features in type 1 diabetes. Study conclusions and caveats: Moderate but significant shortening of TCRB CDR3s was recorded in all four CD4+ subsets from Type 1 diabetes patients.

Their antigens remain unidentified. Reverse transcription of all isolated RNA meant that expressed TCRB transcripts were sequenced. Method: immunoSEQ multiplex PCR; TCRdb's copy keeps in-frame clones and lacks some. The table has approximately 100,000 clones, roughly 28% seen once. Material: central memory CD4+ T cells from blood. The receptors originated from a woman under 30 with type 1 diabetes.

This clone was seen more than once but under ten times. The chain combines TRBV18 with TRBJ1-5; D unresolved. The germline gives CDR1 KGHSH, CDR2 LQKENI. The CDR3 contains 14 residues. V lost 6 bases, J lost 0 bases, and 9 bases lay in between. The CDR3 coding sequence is TGTGCCAGCTCCCTAGTGGGTAGCAATCAGCCCCAGCATTTT. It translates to CASSLVGSNQPQHF.

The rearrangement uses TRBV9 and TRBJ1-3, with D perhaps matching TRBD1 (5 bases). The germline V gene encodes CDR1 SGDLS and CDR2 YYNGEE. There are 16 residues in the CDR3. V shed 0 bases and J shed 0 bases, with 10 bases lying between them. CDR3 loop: CASSVDGATSGNTIYF. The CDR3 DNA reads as TGTGCCAGCAGCGTAGATGGGGCGACCTCTGGAAACACCATATATTTT. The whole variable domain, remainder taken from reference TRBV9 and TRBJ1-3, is DSGVTQTPKHLITATGQRVTLRCSPRSGDLSVYWYQQSLDQGLQFLIQYYNGEERAKGNILERFSAQQFPDLHSELNLSSLELGDSALYFCASSVDGATSGNTIYFGEGSWLTVV.

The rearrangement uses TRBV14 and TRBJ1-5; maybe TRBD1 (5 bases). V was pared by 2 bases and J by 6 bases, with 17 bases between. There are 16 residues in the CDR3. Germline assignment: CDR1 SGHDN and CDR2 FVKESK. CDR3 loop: CASSQQGGRNGQPQHF. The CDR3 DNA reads TGTGCCAGCAGCCAACAGGGTGGGAGGAATGGTCAGCCCCAGCATTTT.

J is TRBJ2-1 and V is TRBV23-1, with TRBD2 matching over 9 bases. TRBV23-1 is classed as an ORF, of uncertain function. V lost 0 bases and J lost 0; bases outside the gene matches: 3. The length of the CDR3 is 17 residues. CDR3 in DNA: TGCGCCAGCAGTCAATCACGGACTAGCGCCTCCTACAATGAGCAGTTCTTC. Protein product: CASSQSRTSASYNEQFF.

CDR3 residues: CASSQDPQGRLNTIYF. CDR3 nucleotides: TGCGCCAGCAGCCAAGACCCGCAAGGCAGGCTAAACACCATATATTTT. V is TRBV4-1 and J is TRBJ1-3; D is unresolved. This CDR3 is 16 amino acids long. V was trimmed by 0 bases and J by 6 bases, leaving 15 bases between them. Per germline, CDR1 MGHRA and CDR2 YSYEKL.

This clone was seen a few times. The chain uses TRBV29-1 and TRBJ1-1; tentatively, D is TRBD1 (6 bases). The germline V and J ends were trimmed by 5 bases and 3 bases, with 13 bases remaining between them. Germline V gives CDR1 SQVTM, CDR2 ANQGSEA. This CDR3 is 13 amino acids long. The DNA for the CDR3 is TGCAGCGTTCGACAGGATGGGTACACTGAAGCTTTCTTT. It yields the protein CSVRQDGYTEAFF.

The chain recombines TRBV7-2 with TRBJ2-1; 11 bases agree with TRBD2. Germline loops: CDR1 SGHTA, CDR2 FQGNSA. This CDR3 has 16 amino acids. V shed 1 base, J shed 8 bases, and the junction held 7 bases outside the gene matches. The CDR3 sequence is CASSLVVTSGNDEQFF. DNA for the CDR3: TGTGCCAGCAGCTTAGTGGTGACTAGCGGGAACGATGAGCAGTTCTTC.

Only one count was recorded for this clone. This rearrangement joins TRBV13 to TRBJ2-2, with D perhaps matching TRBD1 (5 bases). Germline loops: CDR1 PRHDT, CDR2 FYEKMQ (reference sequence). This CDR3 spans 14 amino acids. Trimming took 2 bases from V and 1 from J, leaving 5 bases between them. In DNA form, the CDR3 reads TGTGCCAGCAGCTTACAGGGGAACACCGGGGAGCTGTTTTTT. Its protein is CASSLQGNTGELFF.

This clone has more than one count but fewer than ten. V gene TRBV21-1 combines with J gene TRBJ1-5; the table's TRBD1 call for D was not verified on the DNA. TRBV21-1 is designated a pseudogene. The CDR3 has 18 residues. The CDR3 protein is CASSTPGQGARGNQPQHF. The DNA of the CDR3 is TGTGCCAGCAGCACCCCGGGACAGGGGGCGCGTGGCAATCAGCCCCAGCATTTT.

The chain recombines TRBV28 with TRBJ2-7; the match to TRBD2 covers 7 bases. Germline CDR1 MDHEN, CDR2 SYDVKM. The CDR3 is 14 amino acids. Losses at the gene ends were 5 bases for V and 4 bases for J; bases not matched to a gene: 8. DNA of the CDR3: TGTGCCAGCAGTCTCGCGGGAGTCCAATACGAGCAGTACTTC. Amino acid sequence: CASSLAGVQYEQYF.

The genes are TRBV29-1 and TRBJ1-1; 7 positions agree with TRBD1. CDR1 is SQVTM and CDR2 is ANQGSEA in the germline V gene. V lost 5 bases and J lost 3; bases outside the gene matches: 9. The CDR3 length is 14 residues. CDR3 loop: CSVLGQARDTEAFF. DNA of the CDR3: TGCAGCGTTCTAGGACAGGCCCGGGACACTGAAGCTTTCTTT.

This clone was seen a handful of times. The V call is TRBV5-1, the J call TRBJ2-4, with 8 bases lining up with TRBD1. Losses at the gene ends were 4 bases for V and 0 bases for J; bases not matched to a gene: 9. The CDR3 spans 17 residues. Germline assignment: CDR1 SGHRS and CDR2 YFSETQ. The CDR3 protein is CASSKGTGDLAKNIQYF. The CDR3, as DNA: TGCGCCAGCAGCAAGGGGACAGGCGACCTAGCCAAAAACATTCAGTACTTC.

The CDR3 region has the DNA TGTGCCAGCAGCCAGGGGACAGTCCAGAACACTGAAGCTTTCTTT. It yields the protein CASSQGTVQNTEAFF. The chain has TRBV9 and TRBJ1-1; 7 nucleotides match TRBD1. CDR3 length: 15 amino acids. With V trimmed by 4 bases and J by 1 base, 7 bases remained unmatched. CDR1 and CDR2 (germline): SGDLS, YYNGEE.

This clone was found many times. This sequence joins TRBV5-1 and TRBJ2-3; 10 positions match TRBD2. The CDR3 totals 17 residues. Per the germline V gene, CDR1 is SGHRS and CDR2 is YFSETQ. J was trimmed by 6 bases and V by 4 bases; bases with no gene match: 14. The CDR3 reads CASSPPSGLAGVDTQYF. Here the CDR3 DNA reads TGCGCCAGCAGCCCCCCGAGTGGGCTAGCGGGAGTGGATACGCAGTATTTT.

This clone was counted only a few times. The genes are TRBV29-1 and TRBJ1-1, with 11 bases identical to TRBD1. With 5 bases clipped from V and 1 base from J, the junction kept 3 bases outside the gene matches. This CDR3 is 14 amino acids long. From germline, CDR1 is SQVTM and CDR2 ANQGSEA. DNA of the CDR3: TGCAGCGTTCGGACAGGGGGCGCGAACACTGAAGCTTTCTTT. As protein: CSVRTGGANTEAFF.

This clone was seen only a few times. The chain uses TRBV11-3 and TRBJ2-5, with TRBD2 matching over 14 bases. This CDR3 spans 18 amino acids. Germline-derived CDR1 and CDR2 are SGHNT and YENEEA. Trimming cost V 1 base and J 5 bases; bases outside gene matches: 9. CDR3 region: CASSLGVGLAGAAETQYF. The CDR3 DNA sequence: TGTGCCAGCAGCTTAGGTGTGGGACTAGCGGGAGCGGCGGAGACCCAGTACTTC.

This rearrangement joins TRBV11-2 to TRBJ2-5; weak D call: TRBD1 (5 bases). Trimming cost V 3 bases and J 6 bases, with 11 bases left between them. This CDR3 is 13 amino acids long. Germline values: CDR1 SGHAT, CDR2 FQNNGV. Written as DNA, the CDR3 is TGTGCCAGCAGCTTGTCCAGGGAACAGACCCAGTACTTC. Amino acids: CASSLSREQTQYF.

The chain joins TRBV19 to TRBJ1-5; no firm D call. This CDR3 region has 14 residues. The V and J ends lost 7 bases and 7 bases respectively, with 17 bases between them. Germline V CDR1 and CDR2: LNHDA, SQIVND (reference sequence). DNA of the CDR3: TGTGCCAGTACCCGGGCCCTAGCGGGCCAGCCCCAGCATTTT. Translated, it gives CASTRALAGQPQHF.

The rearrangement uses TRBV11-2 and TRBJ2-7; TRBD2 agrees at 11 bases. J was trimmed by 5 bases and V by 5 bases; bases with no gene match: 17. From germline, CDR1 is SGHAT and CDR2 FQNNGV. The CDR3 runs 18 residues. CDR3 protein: CASSSTSLAGDRRNEQYF. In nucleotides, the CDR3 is TGTGCCAGCAGCAGTACTTCACTAGCGGGAGATCGGCGGAACGAGCAGTACTTC.

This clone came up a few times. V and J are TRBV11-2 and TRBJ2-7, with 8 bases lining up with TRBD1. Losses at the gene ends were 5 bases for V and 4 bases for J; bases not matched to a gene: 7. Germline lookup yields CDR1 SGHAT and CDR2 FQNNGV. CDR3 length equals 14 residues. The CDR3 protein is CASSQGAWEYEQYV. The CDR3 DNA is TGTGCCAGCAGCCAGGGGGCATGGGAATACGAGCAGTACGTC.

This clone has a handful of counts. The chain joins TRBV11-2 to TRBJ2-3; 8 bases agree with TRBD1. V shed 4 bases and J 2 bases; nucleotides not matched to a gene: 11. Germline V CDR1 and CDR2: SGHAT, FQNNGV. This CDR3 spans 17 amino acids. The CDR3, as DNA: TGTGCCAGCAGCTCGCCCTGGACAGGGTCCTACACAGATACGCAGTATTTT. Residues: CASSSPWTGSYTDTQYF.

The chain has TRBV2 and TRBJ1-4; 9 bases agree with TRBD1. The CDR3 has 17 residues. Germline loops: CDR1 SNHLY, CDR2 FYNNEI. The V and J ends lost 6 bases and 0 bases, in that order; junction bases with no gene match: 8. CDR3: CASRYDRGSATNEKLFF. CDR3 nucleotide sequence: TGTGCCAGCAGATACGACAGGGGGTCAGCAACTAATGAAAAACTGTTTTTT.

This chain's CDR3 is CASSPDRGRSGELFF. DNA of the CDR3: TGTGCCAGCAGCCCCGACAGGGGGCGAAGCGGGGAGCTGTTTTTT. The J gene is TRBJ2-2, the V gene TRBV13; 10 positions match TRBD1. Germline V gene data show CDR1 as PRHDT and CDR2 as FYEKMQ (reference sequence). This CDR3 has 15 residues. Losses at the gene ends were 5 bases for V and 7 bases for J; bases not matched to a gene: 7.

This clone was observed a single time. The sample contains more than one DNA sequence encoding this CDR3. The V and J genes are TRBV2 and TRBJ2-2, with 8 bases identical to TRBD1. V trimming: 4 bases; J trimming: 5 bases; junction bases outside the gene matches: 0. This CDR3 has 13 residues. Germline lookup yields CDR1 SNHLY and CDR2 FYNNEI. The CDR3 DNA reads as TGTGCCAGCAGTGGACAGGGGACCGGGGAGCTGTTTTTT. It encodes CASSGQGTGELFF.

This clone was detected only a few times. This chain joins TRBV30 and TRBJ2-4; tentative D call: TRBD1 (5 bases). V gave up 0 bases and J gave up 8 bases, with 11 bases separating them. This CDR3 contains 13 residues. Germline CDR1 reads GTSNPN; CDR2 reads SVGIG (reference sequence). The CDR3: CAWSVGQGDIQYF. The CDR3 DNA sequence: TGTGCCTGGAGTGTCGGTCAGGGTGACATTCAGTACTTC.

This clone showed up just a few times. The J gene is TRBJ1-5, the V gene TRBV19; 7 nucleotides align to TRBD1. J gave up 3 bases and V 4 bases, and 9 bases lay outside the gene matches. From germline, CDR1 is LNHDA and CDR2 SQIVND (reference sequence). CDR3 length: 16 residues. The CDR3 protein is CASSTDGQVYNQPQHF. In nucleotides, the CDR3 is TGTGCCAGTAGTACCGACGGACAGGTCTACAATCAGCCCCAGCATTTT.

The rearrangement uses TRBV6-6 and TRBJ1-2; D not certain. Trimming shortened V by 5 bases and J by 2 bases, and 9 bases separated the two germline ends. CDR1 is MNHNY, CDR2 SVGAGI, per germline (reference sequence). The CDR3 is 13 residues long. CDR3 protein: CASSRDTNYGYTF. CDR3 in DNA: TGTGCCAGCAGTCGAGACACGAACTATGGCTACACCTTC.

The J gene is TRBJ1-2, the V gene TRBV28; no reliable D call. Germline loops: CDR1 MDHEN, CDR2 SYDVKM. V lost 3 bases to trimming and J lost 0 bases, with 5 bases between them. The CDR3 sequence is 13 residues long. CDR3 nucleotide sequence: TGTGCCAGCAGTTTTCGGGCTAACTATGGCTACACCTTC. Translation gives CASSFRANYGYTF.

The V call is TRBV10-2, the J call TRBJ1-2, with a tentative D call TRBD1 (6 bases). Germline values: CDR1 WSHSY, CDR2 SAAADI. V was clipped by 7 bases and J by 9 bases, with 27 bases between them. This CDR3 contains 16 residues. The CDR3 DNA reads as TGCGCCAGCACACCCGGGGGGCAATCCCCTGGAAGCCGCTACACCTTC. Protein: CASTPGGQSPGSRYTF.

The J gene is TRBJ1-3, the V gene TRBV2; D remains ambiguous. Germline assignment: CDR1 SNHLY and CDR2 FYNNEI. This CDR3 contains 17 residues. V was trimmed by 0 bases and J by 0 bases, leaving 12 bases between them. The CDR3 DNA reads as TGTGCCAGCAGTGAAGCTGATGGCGGAGGCTCTGGAAACACCATATATTTT. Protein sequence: CASSEADGGGSGNTIYF.

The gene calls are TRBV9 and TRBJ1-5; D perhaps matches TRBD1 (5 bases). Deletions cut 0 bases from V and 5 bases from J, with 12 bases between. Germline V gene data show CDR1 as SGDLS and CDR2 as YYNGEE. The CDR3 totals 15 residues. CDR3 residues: CASSVEGAEYQPQHF. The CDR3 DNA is TGTGCCAGCAGCGTAGAAGGGGCGGAATATCAGCCCCAGCATTTT. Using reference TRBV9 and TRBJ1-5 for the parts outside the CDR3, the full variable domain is DSGVTQTPKHLITATGQRVTLRCSPRSGDLSVYWYQQSLDQGLQFLIQYYNGEERAKGNILERFSAQQFPDLHSELNLSSLELGDSALYFCASSVEGAEYQPQHFGDGTRLSIL.